This T cell receptor (beta chain) was sequenced in a study of blood T cell repertoires in COVID-19. The wider study: COVID-19 samples collected from the United States, Italy and Spain covered acute and convalescent phases.

Worth noting for this clone: The sample has other DNA sequences that encode this CDR3 too.

The protocol was immunoSEQ multiplex PCR, while the TCRdb copy is restricted to in-frame clones and leaves out a portion. The sample carries approximately 250,000 clones, approximately 89% recorded once. Ages ranged from 18 to 89 years, with residence in approximately 23 US areas. Each participant's cohort was designated according to participant-reported clinical history. The V end lost 0 bases, the J end lost 3 bases, and 5 bases lay between the germline ends. The CDR3 length is 13 residues. Germline assignment: CDR1 ENHRY and CDR2 SYGVKD. Material for sequencing was PBMCs or T cells enriched from blood (not recorded which). The TCR sequence derives from a woman in her 40s with acute COVID-19. This rearrangement joins TRBV10-3 to TRBJ1-1; D remains ambiguous. CDR3 DNA: TGTGCCATCAGTGAGTCGAGAGACACTGAAGCTTTCTTT. It codes for CAISESRDTEAFF.